This T cell receptor (beta chain) was profiled in a study of cytomegalovirus exposure and HLA in healthy donors. Notes on the study in general: Researchers counted around 180 TCR beta chains as cytomegalovirus-associated. Upon later analysis, TCR association rates were observed to vary by HLA locus, being highest for DRB1 and lowest for HLA-C.

PCR used 60 Vbeta primers and 13 Jbeta primers. Clones were read by immunoSEQ multiplex PCR, and TCRdb kept only the in-frame ones, dropping some. The sample lists some 100,000 clones; 70% to 85% were seen once. This clone was detected only once. Its cognate antigen is unknown. Sequencing input: PBMCs. This clonotype was sampled from a woman aged 45 to 65 in good health and CMV-seropositive.

The CDR3 nucleotides are TGTGCCAGCAGTCCCCGGGAGGGCAAGACCCAGTACTTC. This sequence encodes CASSPREGKTQYF. This chain connects TRBV28 to TRBJ2-5, with 8 bases fitting TRBD2. The trim removed 5 bases at V and 6 bases at J, leaving 5 bases unmatched. CDR1 is MDHEN and CDR2 is SYDVKM in the germline V gene. CDR3 length equals 13 residues.